This entry lists 22 T cell receptor beta chains sequenced from one sample in a study of a mutant IDH1 vaccine in newly diagnosed glioma. Time point meaning: week 47, end of study. Each dose of the vaccine consisted of 300 ug of mutant IDH1 20-mer peptide, with topical imiquimod. For these receptors, no antigen is known. Assay used: immunoSEQ multiplex PCR; TCRdb lists only in-frame clones, some missing. The table has tens of thousands of clones, approximately 80% seen once. The sequenced sample was PBMCs, obtained from a glioma patient whose treatment included an IDH1 peptide vaccine. These receptors were taken from a middle-aged man with glioma.

This clone was counted a few times. This rearrangement joins TRBV30 to TRBJ1-5; no definite D call. Trimming stripped 0 bases from V and 3 bases from J, with 9 bases between. Germline loops: CDR1 GTSNPN, CDR2 SVGIG (reference sequence). The CDR3 totals 14 residues. The CDR3 coding sequence is TGTGCCTGGAGTGTACCTGGAGACAATCAGCCCCAGCATTTT. It is translated as CAWSVPGDNQPQHF.

Here the CDR3 DNA reads TGTGCCATCAGTGATGGCGGGACCTCCTACGAGCAGTACTTC. Its translation: CAISDGGTSYEQYF. The V call is TRBV10-3, the J call TRBJ2-7, with D perhaps TRBD2 (6 bases). Germline loops: CDR1 ENHRY, CDR2 SYGVKD. Trimming cost V 3 bases and J 0 bases, with 9 bases left between them. This CDR3 contains 14 residues.

V gene TRBV4-3 combines with J gene TRBJ2-1; D is unresolved. Between the trimmed V and J ends, which lost 0 bases and 3 bases, there was a span of 15 bases. The CDR3 length is 17 residues. CDR1 and CDR2 (germline): LGHNA, YSLEER. CDR3 loop: CASSQEAGVELYNEQFF. The DNA for the CDR3 is TGCGCCAGCAGCCAAGAAGCCGGTGTGGAGCTCTACAATGAGCAGTTCTTC.

The J gene is TRBJ2-1, the V gene TRBV10-3; D unresolved. This CDR3 has 11 amino acids. Looked up from germline, CDR1 is ENHRY and CDR2 is SYGVKD. Trimming stripped 11 bases from V and 6 bases from J, with 11 bases between. CDR3 in amino acids: CAGGGSNEQFF. The DNA of the CDR3 is TGTGCCGGCGGTGGTTCCAATGAGCAGTTCTTC.

J is TRBJ2-5 and V is TRBV5-6, with TRBD2 as a possible D gene (6 bases). V shed 4 bases and J shed 2 bases, with 12 bases lying between them. CDR1 and CDR2 from the germline V gene are SGHDT and YYEEEE. This CDR3 contains 14 residues. The CDR3 loop reads CASSGGFGQETQYF. The DNA for the CDR3 is TGTGCCAGCAGCGGGGGGTTCGGGCAAGAGACCCAGTACTTC.

This chain uses TRBV19 with TRBJ2-2; the D is unclear. This CDR3 has 14 amino acids. Germline-derived CDR1 and CDR2 are LNHDA and SQIVND (reference sequence). V was shortened by 4 bases and J by 0 bases, with 6 bases between the two germline ends. The CDR3 loop reads CASSTVTNTGELFF. CDR3 bases: TGTGCCAGTAGTACGGTCACGAACACCGGGGAGCTGTTTTTT.

J is TRBJ1-4 and V is TRBV5-6, with 7 bases identical to TRBD1. This CDR3 has 15 residues. With V trimmed by 5 bases and J by 3 bases, 7 bases remained unmatched. Germline-derived CDR1 and CDR2 are SGHDT and YYEEEE. CDR3 in DNA: TGTGCCAGCAGACAGAAGGGGGCCCCTAATGAAAAACTGTTTTTT. Protein sequence: CASRQKGAPNEKLFF.

V usage is TRBV11-2 and J usage is TRBJ2-5, with D possibly matching TRBD2 (5 bases). Germline values: CDR1 SGHAT, CDR2 FQNNGV. CDR3 length: 17 amino acids. Deletions cut 5 bases from V and 4 bases from J, with 23 bases between. CDR3 sequence reads: CASSRRTHIDIRETQYF. CDR3 sequence (DNA): TGTGCCAGCAGCCGTAGGACTCACATAGACATCAGAGAGACCCAGTACTTC.

V is TRBV10-3 and J is TRBJ2-3, with 8 positions matching TRBD2. The CDR3 has 14 amino acids. Trimming cost V 6 bases and J 1 base; bases outside gene matches: 3. Germline V gives CDR1 ENHRY, CDR2 SYGVKD. CDR3 DNA sequence: TGTGCCATCAGAGAAGCGGGAGGCACAGATACGCAGTATTTT. As protein: CAIREAGGTDTQYF.

J is TRBJ2-5 and V is TRBV6-1, with D perhaps matching TRBD2 (6 bases). V was pared by 6 bases and J by 4 bases, with 15 bases between. Germline V gene sequence: CDR1 MNHNS, CDR2 SASEGT. CDR3 size: 14 residues. The CDR3 region is CASRLDRGAETQYF. The CDR3 coding sequence is TGTGCCAGCAGACTGGACCGCGGGGCAGAGACCCAGTACTTC.

The J gene is TRBJ2-5, the V gene TRBV15; TRBD1 matches 10 bases. Germline CDR1 and CDR2: LNHNV and YYDKDF (reference sequence). Trimming removed 5 bases from V and 5 bases from J; junction bases left unmatched: 5. The CDR3 loop spans 14 amino acids. In DNA form, the CDR3 reads TGTGCCACCAGCCCGGGACAGGGGACGGAGACCCAGTACTTC. Its protein is CATSPGQGTETQYF.

The rearrangement links TRBV9 to TRBJ2-7; D ambiguous. Germline-derived CDR1 and CDR2 are SGDLS and YYNGEE. CDR3 length: 13 residues. Deletions cut 1 base from V and 2 bases from J, with 7 bases between. CDR3 bases: TGTGCCAGCAGCGTATCCCCAACCTACGAGCAGTACTTC. Protein product: CASSVSPTYEQYF. Variable domain in full (rest from reference TRBV9 and TRBJ2-7): DSGVTQTPKHLITATGQRVTLRCSPRSGDLSVYWYQQSLDQGLQFLIQYYNGEERAKGNILERFSAQQFPDLHSELNLSSLELGDSALYFCASSVSPTYEQYFGPGTRLTVT.

The chain combines TRBV4-2 with TRBJ2-1; maybe TRBD1 (6 bases). The CDR3 contains 16 residues. CDR1 and CDR2 (germline): LGHNA, YNFKEQ. Trimming removed 4 bases from V and 7 bases from J, with 20 bases in between. The CDR3 protein is CASSPLGGRLVNEQFF. In nucleotides, the CDR3 is TGTGCCAGCAGCCCTCTAGGGGGAAGGCTGGTTAATGAGCAGTTCTTC.

This clone was recorded once. The chain has TRBV30 and TRBJ2-3, with 8 positions matching TRBD1. The V and J ends lost 5 bases and 9 bases, in that order; junction bases with no gene match: 10. Germline V CDR1 and CDR2: GTSNPN, SVGIG (reference sequence). This CDR3 is built from 13 residues. CDR3 sequence: CAWCRTGIKTQYF. In DNA form, the CDR3 reads TGTGCCTGGTGCCGGACAGGGATAAAGACGCAGTATTTT.

This chain links TRBV19 with TRBJ1-1, with D possibly matching TRBD1 (6 bases). V lost 4 bases to trimming and J lost 1 base, with 10 bases between them. Germline CDR1 and CDR2: LNHDA and SQIVND (reference sequence). This CDR3 comprises 14 residues. The CDR3 sequence: CASSNLGQNTEAFF. As DNA, the CDR3 is TGTGCCAGTAGTAACCTGGGACAGAACACTGAAGCTTTCTTT.

The chain has TRBV2 and TRBJ2-7; 10 bases match TRBD2. CDR1 SNHLY and CDR2 FYNNEI come from the germline V gene. The V gene end was trimmed by 6 bases and the J gene end by 3 bases; junction bases not matched to a gene: 5. This CDR3 comprises 14 residues. For the CDR3, the DNA is TGTGCCAGCAGCCAGGGACTAGCGTTCTACGAGCAGTACTTC. Protein sequence: CASSQGLAFYEQYF.

Only a few counts were recorded for this clone. Other DNA sequences in the same sample also yield this CDR3. V usage is TRBV15 and J usage is TRBJ1-5; D remains ambiguous. V was trimmed by 0 bases and J by 7 bases, leaving 7 bases between them. CDR1 is LNHNV and CDR2 is YYDKDF in the germline V gene (reference sequence). The CDR3 is made up of 13 amino acids. DNA of the CDR3: TGTGCCACCAGCAGAGACCCAGGCCAGCCCCAGCATTTT. It translates to CATSRDPGQPQHF.

The chain uses TRBV6-1 and TRBJ2-7; D is uncertain. CDR1 is MNHNS, CDR2 SASEGT, per germline. The CDR3 length is 12 residues. V gave up 7 bases and J gave up 4 bases, with 11 bases separating them. The CDR3 DNA sequence: TGTGCCAGCACCGCTACGCCGTACGAGCAGTACTTC. This gives the protein CASTATPYEQYF.

This rearrangement joins TRBV30 to TRBJ2-7, with 8 bases matching TRBD2. Per germline, CDR1 GTSNPN and CDR2 SVGIG (reference sequence). CDR3 length equals 13 residues. V shed 0 bases and J 7 bases; nucleotides not matched to a gene: 5. The chain's CDR3 is CAWSVAGEGEQYF. In DNA form, the CDR3 reads TGTGCCTGGAGTGTAGCGGGAGAAGGGGAGCAGTACTTC.

J is TRBJ1-4 and V is TRBV9; D gene uncertain. Germline CDR1 and CDR2: SGDLS and YYNGEE. Deletions cut 3 bases from V and 4 bases from J, with 10 bases between. This CDR3 is built from 14 residues. CDR3 sequence reads: CASSEDGDNEKLFF. CDR3 bases: TGTGCCAGCAGCGAGGACGGTGATAATGAAAAACTGTTTTTT.

The CDR3 sequence is CASSHGGSGANVLTF. Written as DNA, the CDR3 is TGCGCCAGCAGCCACGGGGGCTCCGGGGCCAACGTCCTGACTTTC. The genes are TRBV4-3 and TRBJ2-6; D is perhaps TRBD1 or TRBD2 (6 bases each). There are 15 residues in the CDR3. In germline, CDR1 is LGHNA, CDR2 YSLEER. With 3 bases removed from V and 4 bases from J, the gap between germline ends came to 10 bases.

V is TRBV6-5 and J is TRBJ1-2; a weak D match, TRBD1 (5 bases). Germline-derived CDR1 and CDR2 are MNHEY and SVGAGI. The CDR3 runs 16 residues. V dropped 0 bases and J dropped 0 bases, with 11 bases sitting between them. The CDR3 loop reads CASSYSKGRTNYGYTF. The DNA of the CDR3 is TGTGCCAGCAGTTACTCGAAGGGGCGCACTAACTATGGCTACACCTTC.